Below, 5 T cell receptor beta chains from the same sample are listed, as sequenced in a study of blood T cell repertoires in COVID-19. Sequencing used immunoSEQ multiplex PCR; TCRdb keeps in-frame clones, though not all of them. The data show approximately 35,000 clones, 70% to 90% seen once. Sequences were obtained from peripheral blood. The source is a human donor in a cohort sampled during active COVID-19.

The gene calls are TRBV5-6 and TRBJ1-2; TRBD1 is a possible D gene (5 bases). Trimming took off 3 bases at V and 6 bases at J, with 15 bases between the two ends. CDR3 length equals 14 residues. The V gene's germline CDR1 is SGHDT and CDR2 YYEEEE. CDR3 sequence reads: CASSWGLSPHGYTF. The CDR3 DNA follows: TGTGCCAGCAGCTGGGGACTTTCACCTCATGGCTACACCTTC.

V is TRBV10-3 and J is TRBJ2-1, with a weak D call TRBD1 (5 bases). Trimming stripped 6 bases from V and 9 bases from J, with 15 bases between. Germline lookup yields CDR1 ENHRY and CDR2 SYGVKD. The CDR3 totals 13 residues. CDR3 in DNA: TGTGCCATCAGGGAAACATCAGGGATTGAGCAGTTCTTC. This codes for CAIRETSGIEQFF.

This rearrangement joins TRBV5-4 to TRBJ1-1, with TRBD1 identical over 9 bases. J lost 0 bases, V lost 3 bases, and 9 bases had no gene match. CDR1 is SGHNT and CDR2 is YYREEE in the germline V gene (reference sequence). CDR3 size: 17 residues. CDR3 nucleotide sequence: TGTGCCAGCAGCTGGGACAGGGTTCAGTTTATGAACACTGAAGCTTTCTTT. This sequence encodes CASSWDRVQFMNTEAFF.

The rearrangement links TRBV6-2 or TRBV6-3 to TRBJ1-5; D is unresolved. This CDR3 comprises 15 residues. The V end lost 5 bases, the J end lost 0 bases, and 11 bases lay between the germline ends. Germline-derived CDR1 and CDR2 are MNHEY and SVGEGT. DNA for the CDR3: TGTGCCAGCAGTCAGGTATTATATAGCAATCAGCCCCAGCATTTT. It yields the protein CASSQVLYSNQPQHF.

The V call is TRBV7-9, the J call TRBJ1-1; no clear D. Looked up from germline, CDR1 is SEHNR and CDR2 is FQNEAQ (reference sequence). The germline V and J ends were trimmed by 4 bases and 7 bases, with 16 bases remaining between them. There are 14 residues in the CDR3. The DNA for the CDR3 is TGTGCCAGCAGCTCCCGAAATGGAGTCCTTGAAGCTTTCTTT. This gives the protein CASSSRNGVLEAFF.